This T cell receptor (beta chain) came from a study of T-cell memory formation after mild COVID-19. Study-level background: There were largely donor-specific TCR clusters. General observations from the study: Clones contracting over day 15 to 85 were CD4/CD8 balanced, with later expanders leaning CD4+. Contracting CD4+ clones were located mainly in CM and EM, and CD8+ clones in EMRA.

Looked up from germline, CDR1 is SGHKS and CDR2 is YYEKEE (reference sequence). The CDR3 covers 13 residues. Deletions cut 4 bases from V and 2 bases from J, with 10 bases between. A few counts support this clonotype. Its antigen is currently unknown. A 5'RACE reaction primed in the constant segment made cDNA libraries of TCR alpha and TCR beta, and these carried sample barcodes and UMIs. TCRdb reprocessed the 5' RACE reads with MiXCR, giving one entry per CDR3 protein. The sample contains about 90,000 distinct CDR3 sequences, about 16% of which appear only once. The sequencing input was PBMCs or a T cell subset sorted from them (not recorded which). J is TRBJ2-7 and V is TRBV5-5, with D hard to call. The receptor was isolated from a man younger than 30 who had mild COVID-19 (a few samples of this study predate the infection). Cell type and time point are not known. CDR3 protein: CASSKRPTYEQYF. Here the CDR3 DNA reads TGTGCCAGCAGCAAACGACCTACCTACGAGCAGTACTTC. The entire variable domain, with the rest obtained from reference TRBV5-5 and TRBJ2-7, is as follows: DAGVTQSPTHLIKTRGQQVTLRCSPISGHKSVSWYQQVLGQGPQFIFQYYEKEERGRGNFPDRFSARQFPNYSSELNVNALLLGDSALYLCASSKRPTYEQYFGPGTRLTVT.